Reported below is one TCR beta chain. Its antigen is as yet unknown. Trimming cost V 10 bases and J 7 bases, with 20 bases left between them. The CDR3 spans 14 residues. Germline assignment: CDR1 MNHEY and CDR2 SVGAGI. These data originate in a study of shared clonotypes between healthy human individuals. Study-wide results and caveats: Generation probabilities of non-shared clonotypes were lower (relative to those shared by all four donors).

Produced via immunoSEQ multiplex PCR; TCRdb's table is partial and in-frame only. Altogether approximately 1.5 million clones are present, 97% to 99% being singletons, with the ten largest covering 0.36%. This sequence joins TRBV6-5 and TRBJ1-5, with D possibly being TRBD1 (6 bases). Material: naive CD4+ T cells sorted from blood. Noted subset: CD45RA+ positively selected. The clonotype was recovered from a young man in good health. The CDR3 reads CATTSSGGSQPQHF. The DNA of the CDR3 is TGTGCCACCACTTCTTCCGGGGGCAGCCAGCCCCAGCATTTT.